Listed below are T cell receptor beta chains from one sample, sequenced in a study of blood T cell repertoires in COVID-19. Generated by immunoSEQ multiplex PCR, the TCRdb table keeps only in-frame clones and is missing some. The sample yields about 180,000 clones, about 88% seen once. Sequencing was carried out using peripheral blood. These TCRs come from a woman in her thirties with active or convalescent COVID-19. Both conserved end residues are part of each CDR3. The order of the fields is V gene, clone size, D gene, J gene, CDR3 protein, CDR3 DNA. A D gene is named only where the DNA matches it firmly. Expanded clones get a size class; other rows say once, few or many, or leave the size out.

v_gene: TRBV6-5
abundance: NA
d_gene: NA
j_gene: TRBJ1-3
CDR3aa: CASSTGDSGNTIYF
CDR3nt: TGTGCCAGCAGCACAGGTGACTCTGGAAACACCATATATTTT

v_gene: TRBV24-1
abundance: NA
d_gene: NA
j_gene: TRBJ1-5
CDR3aa: CATCGQNSNQPQHF
CDR3nt: TGTGCCACCTGCGGACAGAATAGCAATCAGCCCCAGCATTTT

v_gene: TRBV5-1
abundance: NA
d_gene: TRBD1
j_gene: TRBJ1-2
CDR3aa: CASSRQGSNYGYTF
CDR3nt: TGCGCCAGCAGCCGACAGGGATCTAACTATGGCTACACCTTC

v_gene: TRBV21-1
abundance: NA
d_gene: NA
j_gene: TRBJ1-4
CDR3aa: CASKVRRGPPTTNEKLFF
CDR3nt: TGTGCCAGCAAAGTCCGCAGGGGGCCACCAACAACTAATGAAAAACTGTTTTTT

v_gene: TRBV4-1
abundance: NA
d_gene: TRBD1
j_gene: TRBJ1-4
CDR3aa: CASSLRLQGRNEKLFF
CDR3nt: TGCGCCAGCAGCTTACGACTACAGGGGCGGAATGAAAAACTGTTTTTT

v_gene: TRBV2
abundance: NA
d_gene: TRBD1
j_gene: TRBJ1-1
CDR3aa: CASSPRTGLRTEAFF
CDR3nt: TGTGCCAGCAGCCCAAGGACAGGGCTAAGGACTGAAGCTTTCTTT

v_gene: TRBV10-3
abundance: NA
d_gene: TRBD1
j_gene: TRBJ1-4
CDR3aa: CATGQGWEEKLFF
CDR3nt: TGTGCCACGGGACAGGGTTGGGAAGAAAAACTGTTTTTT

v_gene: TRBV28
abundance: once
d_gene: TRBD1
j_gene: TRBJ2-7
CDR3aa: CASRVGTGASYEQYF
CDR3nt: TGTGCCAGCAGGGTCGGGACAGGAGCTTCCTACGAGCAGTACTTC

v_gene: TRBV6-5
abundance: once
d_gene: TRBD1
j_gene: TRBJ1-6
CDR3aa: CASKGQGTNSPLHF
CDR3nt: TGTGCCAGCAAAGGACAGGGGACCAATTCACCCCTCCACTTT

v_gene: TRBV4-1
abundance: once
d_gene: NA
j_gene: TRBJ1-2
CDR3aa: CASSQASPVLYTF
CDR3nt: TGCGCCAGCAGCCAAGCAAGTCCGGTTTTGTACACCTTC

v_gene: TRBV5-1
abundance: NA
d_gene: TRBD1
j_gene: TRBJ1-2
CDR3aa: CASSLGQGSYGYTF
CDR3nt: TGCGCCAGCAGCTTGGGACAGGGAAGCTATGGCTACACCTTC

v_gene: TRBV29-1
abundance: NA
d_gene: TRBD1
j_gene: TRBJ1-1
CDR3aa: CSVVRTGETEAFF
CDR3nt: TGCAGCGTTGTGAGGACAGGGGAAACTGAAGCTTTCTTT

v_gene: TRBV5-8
abundance: NA
d_gene: NA
j_gene: TRBJ2-7
CDR3aa: CASSWASYEQYF
CDR3nt: TGTGCCAGCAGCTGGGCCTCCTACGAGCAGTACTTC

v_gene: TRBV5-5
abundance: once
d_gene: NA
j_gene: TRBJ2-5
CDR3aa: CASSLVSGDLETQYF
CDR3nt: TGTGCCAGCAGCTTGGTTTCGGGAGACCTTGAGACCCAGTACTTC

v_gene: TRBV5-4
abundance: few
d_gene: NA
j_gene: TRBJ1-3
CDR3aa: CASSFADSGNTIYF
CDR3nt: TGTGCCAGCAGTTTCGCGGACTCTGGAAACACCATATATTTT

v_gene: TRBV2
abundance: NA
d_gene: NA
j_gene: TRBJ1-2
CDR3aa: CASSQQENYGYTF
CDR3nt: TGTGCCAGCAGCCAACAGGAGAACTATGGCTACACCTTC

v_gene: TRBV7-9
abundance: few
d_gene: NA
j_gene: TRBJ2-7
CDR3aa: CASSFFVYEQYF
CDR3nt: TGTGCCAGCAGCTTCTTCGTATACGAGCAGTACTTC

v_gene: TRBV5-1
abundance: NA
d_gene: TRBD2
j_gene: TRBJ2-1
CDR3aa: CASSHTSGGANEQFF
CDR3nt: TGCGCCAGCAGCCATACTAGCGGGGGGGCCAATGAGCAGTTCTTC

v_gene: TRBV5-1
abundance: NA
d_gene: NA
j_gene: TRBJ2-7
CDR3aa: CASSPGGRVIDEQYF
CDR3nt: TGCGCCAGCAGCCCGGGGGGCAGGGTGATCGACGAGCAGTACTTC

v_gene: TRBV6-5
abundance: NA
d_gene: TRBD2
j_gene: TRBJ2-1
CDR3aa: CASSSPGLSYNEQFF
CDR3nt: TGTGCCAGCAGTTCCCCGGGACTATCCTACAATGAGCAGTTCTTC

v_gene: TRBV27
abundance: NA
d_gene: TRBD1
j_gene: TRBJ1-1
CDR3aa: CASSFTGGNRNTEAFF
CDR3nt: TGTGCCAGCAGTTTTACAGGGGGCAACAGGAACACTGAAGCTTTCTTT

v_gene: TRBV6-5
abundance: NA
d_gene: NA
j_gene: TRBJ1-2
CDR3aa: CASSYSTTGYGYTF
CDR3nt: TGTGCCAGCAGTTACTCGACAACAGGGTATGGCTACACCTTC

v_gene: TRBV2
abundance: few
d_gene: TRBD1
j_gene: TRBJ1-5
CDR3aa: CASRAEGQEQHF
CDR3nt: TGTGCCAGCAGAGCAGAGGGACAGGAACAGCATTTT

v_gene: TRBV13
abundance: NA
d_gene: NA
j_gene: TRBJ2-7
CDR3aa: CASSLGLDRVVEQYF
CDR3nt: TGTGCCAGCAGCTTAGGCCTCGATCGAGTCGTCGAGCAGTACTTC

v_gene: TRBV19
abundance: NA
d_gene: NA
j_gene: TRBJ2-3
CDR3aa: CASTPVHSVGTDTQYF
CDR3nt: TGTGCCAGTACCCCCGTTCATTCGGTGGGCACAGATACGCAGTATTTT

v_gene: TRBV18
abundance: few
d_gene: TRBD2
j_gene: TRBJ2-3
CDR3aa: CASSLGTRGHTDTQYF
CDR3nt: TGTGCCAGCTCACTTGGGACTAGGGGACACACAGATACGCAGTATTTT

v_gene: TRBV10-3
abundance: few
d_gene: TRBD1
j_gene: TRBJ1-1
CDR3aa: CAISEGQGGPEAFF
CDR3nt: TGTGCCATCAGTGAGGGACAGGGGGGTCCTGAAGCTTTCTTT

v_gene: TRBV7-9
abundance: NA
d_gene: NA
j_gene: TRBJ1-5
CDR3aa: CASSLRGEDQHF
CDR3nt: TGTGCCAGCAGCTTACGGGGAGAGGACCAGCATTTT

v_gene: TRBV21-1
abundance: NA
d_gene: NA
j_gene: TRBJ2-2
CDR3aa: CASSFFTQGRPGELFF
CDR3nt: TGTGCCAGCAGCTTCTTTACACAGGGGCGGCCCGGGGAGCTGTTTTTT

v_gene: TRBV14
abundance: NA
d_gene: NA
j_gene: TRBJ1-1
CDR3aa: CASSRRRAEAFF
CDR3nt: TGTGCCAGCAGCCGGAGGCGGGCTGAAGCTTTCTTT

v_gene: TRBV4-1
abundance: NA
d_gene: NA
j_gene: TRBJ2-3
CDR3aa: CASSQDSVPSTDTQYF
CDR3nt: TGCGCCAGCAGCCAAGATAGCGTCCCTAGCACAGATACGCAGTATTTT

v_gene: TRBV5-1
abundance: NA
d_gene: TRBD1
j_gene: TRBJ1-1
CDR3aa: CASSPPGQSYMNTEAFF
CDR3nt: TGCGCCAGCAGCCCGCCGGGACAGTCCTACATGAACACTGAAGCTTTCTTT

v_gene: TRBV30
abundance: once
d_gene: NA
j_gene: TRBJ1-5
CDR3aa: CAWSVPAGLQPQHF
CDR3nt: TGTGCCTGGAGTGTACCGGCGGGGCTCCAGCCCCAGCATTTT

v_gene: TRBV6-5
abundance: NA
d_gene: TRBD1
j_gene: TRBJ1-5
CDR3aa: CASRIDRVGNQPQHF
CDR3nt: TGTGCCAGCAGAATCGACAGGGTAGGCAATCAGCCCCAGCATTTT

v_gene: TRBV11-2
abundance: NA
d_gene: NA
j_gene: TRBJ1-2
CDR3aa: CASSPGAGERGGYTF
CDR3nt: TGTGCCAGCAGCCCTGGGGCAGGGGAAAGGGGGGGCTACACCTTC

v_gene: TRBV3-1/TRBV3-2
abundance: once
d_gene: TRBD1
j_gene: TRBJ2-5
CDR3aa: CASSQRGTAKETQYF
CDR3nt: TGTGCCAGCAGCCAAAGGGGGACAGCAAAAGAGACCCAGTACTTC

v_gene: TRBV30
abundance: NA
d_gene: TRBD1
j_gene: TRBJ1-2
CDR3aa: CAWTHPGQVFNYGYTF
CDR3nt: TGTGCCTGGACCCATCCGGGACAGGTTTTTAACTATGGCTACACCTTC

v_gene: TRBV10-2
abundance: NA
d_gene: NA
j_gene: TRBJ2-5
CDR3aa: CASSGPGETQYF
CDR3nt: TGCGCCAGCAGTGGCCCGGGAGAGACCCAGTACTTC

v_gene: TRBV7-9
abundance: NA
d_gene: NA
j_gene: TRBJ1-1
CDR3aa: CASSPQGLNTEAFF
CDR3nt: TGTGCCAGCAGCCCCCAGGGCCTGAACACTGAAGCTTTCTTT

v_gene: TRBV5-6
abundance: NA
d_gene: NA
j_gene: TRBJ2-4
CDR3aa: CASSLLSGLAKNIQYF
CDR3nt: TGTGCCAGCAGCTTGCTGAGCGGACTAGCCAAAAACATTCAGTACTTC